These 3 T cell receptor beta chains originate from one sample sequenced in a study of OX40 agonist ivuxolimab in advanced cancers. Clones were sequenced by immunoSEQ multiplex PCR, and TCRdb holds only the in-frame ones, with some missing. The sample lists some 80,000 clones; roughly 90% were seen once. The sequenced sample was CD4+ or CD8+ T cells sorted from blood, obtained in a trial of the OX40 agonist ivuxolimab. The receptors originated from an adult with an advanced solid tumor such as melanoma, head and neck, liver or kidney cancer.

This clone has a handful of counts. This same CDR3 is encoded by further DNA sequences in the sample. The CDR3 spells CASSEQGNTEAFF. DNA of the CDR3: TGTGCCAGCAGTGAACAGGGCAACACTGAAGCTTTCTTT. This chain connects TRBV2 to TRBJ1-1, with a tentative D call TRBD1 (5 bases). Trimming stripped 2 bases from V and 2 bases from J, with 6 bases between. The length of the CDR3 is 13 residues. Germline lookup yields CDR1 SNHLY and CDR2 FYNNEI.

The chain employs TRBV11-3 and TRBJ2-1; 11 nucleotides agree with TRBD2. Trimming at V came to 4 bases and at J to 0 bases, leaving 8 bases not matched to a gene. From germline, CDR1 is SGHNT and CDR2 YENEEA. The CDR3 length is 18 residues. CDR3 sequence reads: CASSSTFGLAGSYNEQFF. DNA of the CDR3: TGTGCCAGCAGCTCCACGTTTGGACTAGCGGGCTCCTACAATGAGCAGTTCTTC. The full variable domain, completed using reference TRBV11-3 and TRBJ2-1, is EAGVVQSPRYKIIEKKQPVAFWCNPISGHNTLYWYLQNLGQGPELLIRYENEEAVDDSQLPKDRFSAERLKGVDSTLKIQPAELGDSAVYLCASSSTFGLAGSYNEQFFGPGTRLTVL.

The gene calls are TRBV6-5 and TRBJ1-2, with D possibly being TRBD1 (5 bases). CDR1 is MNHEY, CDR2 SVGAGI, per germline. The CDR3 runs to 14 residues. Trimming took 6 bases from V and 3 from J, leaving 14 bases between them. In DNA, the CDR3 is TGTGCCAGCAGCCCCGATATGACAGACTATGGCTACACCTTC. It encodes CASSPDMTDYGYTF.